Described below is a single T cell receptor (beta chain) sequence and its context. The assay was immunoSEQ multiplex PCR, and TCRdb's table has in-frame clones only and misses some. The sample records about 40,000 clones, roughly 94% being singletons. This entry is derived from a study of T cell changes during pregnancy in multiple sclerosis. The CDR3 has 13 residues. Germline V CDR1 and CDR2: SGHKS, YYEKEE (reference sequence). V was cut by 0 bases and J by 8 bases, with 11 bases left in between. The source material was peripheral blood, sampled in the third trimester of pregnancy. The TCR comes from a female donor with multiple sclerosis, enrolled in a pregnancy study. V usage is TRBV5-5 and J usage is TRBJ1-2; a possible D gene is TRBD1 (6 bases). The CDR3 is CASSLGQGNGYTF. In DNA form, the CDR3 reads TGTGCCAGCAGCTTGGGTCAGGGGAACGGCTACACCTTC.